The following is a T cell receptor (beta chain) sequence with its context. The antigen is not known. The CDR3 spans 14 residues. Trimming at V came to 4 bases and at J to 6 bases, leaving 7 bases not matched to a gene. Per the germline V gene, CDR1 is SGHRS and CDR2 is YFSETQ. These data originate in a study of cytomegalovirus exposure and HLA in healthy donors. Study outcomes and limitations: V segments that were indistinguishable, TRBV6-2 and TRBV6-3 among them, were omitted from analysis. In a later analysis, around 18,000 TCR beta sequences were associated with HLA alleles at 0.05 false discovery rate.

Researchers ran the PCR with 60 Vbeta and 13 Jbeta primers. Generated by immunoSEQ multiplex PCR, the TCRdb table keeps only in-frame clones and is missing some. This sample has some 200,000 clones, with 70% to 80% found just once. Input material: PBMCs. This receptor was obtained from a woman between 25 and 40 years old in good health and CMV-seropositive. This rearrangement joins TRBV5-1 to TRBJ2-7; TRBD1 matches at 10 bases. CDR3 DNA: TGCGCCAGCAGCCCCGACAGGGGGCCTGGCGAGCAGTACTTC. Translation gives CASSPDRGPGEQYF.